This T cell receptor (beta chain) is from a study of naive and memory T cell subsets. Ligated cDNA underwent four rounds of PCR with nested alpha and beta constant region primers and SP2. TCRdb re-called the 5' RACE reads through MiXCR, storing one row per CDR3 protein. Of roughly 60,000 distinct CDR3 sequences in the sample, 7.2% were seen once. The library had UMIs added by 3' ligation of an oligonucleotide to TCR cDNA. The receptor was derived from a male donor in good health.

Here the CDR3 reads CASSPSPGQETQYF. Here the CDR3 DNA reads TGTGCCAGTAGCCCCTCCCCGGGCCAAGAGACCCAGTACTTC. J is TRBJ2-5 and V is TRBV19, with no clear D. The germline CDR1 and CDR2 sequences are LNHDA and SQIVND (reference sequence). V gave up 6 bases and J gave up 1 base, with 12 bases separating them. The CDR3 is 14 residues long.